The next 21 T cell receptor beta chains were all read from a single sample in a study of CD4 T cells in relation to SARS-CoV-2 and coronaviruses. Sequenced by immunoSEQ multiplex PCR; TCRdb stores in-frame clones only, minus some. The table records 25,000 to 30,000 clones, about 79% of them present only once. Their specific antigens are unknown. Before the COVID-19 pandemic, during about 2010-2018, CD4+ T cells were taken from unexposed donors. After roughly ten days of culture, CD4+ T cells were isolated. The sample was CD4+ T cells from PBMCs, cultured in vitro. The receptors here all came from a human donor in good health.

The rearrangement links TRBV10-3 to TRBJ2-2; 9 bases are a match to TRBD2. Germline-derived CDR1 and CDR2 are ENHRY and SYGVKD. V was clipped by 6 bases and J by 3 bases; unmatched bases: 14. The CDR3 spans 18 residues. The CDR3 protein is CAISRPGGGRADTGELFF. In DNA, the CDR3 is TGTGCCATCAGCCGCCCCGGGGGCGGGAGGGCAGACACCGGGGAGCTGTTTTTT.

This chain uses TRBV2 with TRBJ1-6; unclear D gene. Trimming left V 6 bases short and J 7 bases short, with 13 bases between. The CDR3 spans 14 residues. The V gene's germline CDR1 is SNHLY and CDR2 FYNNEI. For the CDR3, the DNA is TGTGCCAGCAGCCTTCAAGCGCCGAATTCACCCCTCCACTTT. Translating it yields CASSLQAPNSPLHF.

The CDR3 DNA reads as TGTGCCAGCAGTAAGGGACTAGCGGGAGCCGAGACCCAGTACTTC. Residues: CASSKGLAGAETQYF. The J gene is TRBJ2-5, the V gene TRBV2, with TRBD2 matching 14 bases. The CDR3 length is 15 residues. CDR1 is SNHLY and CDR2 is FYNNEI in the germline V gene. Trimming cost V 5 bases and J 5 bases; bases outside gene matches: 4.

This clone was recorded a few times. This chain uses TRBV9 with TRBJ1-6; 7 bases map to TRBD1. Germline CDR1 SGDLS, CDR2 YYNGEE. This CDR3 spans 15 amino acids. V lost 5 bases, J lost 8 bases, and 10 bases stayed unmatched. Here the CDR3 DNA reads TGTGCCAGCAGGCGAGATCCCCAGGGGGATTCACCCCTCCACTTT. Its protein product is CASRRDPQGDSPLHF.

The table lists this clone with a count of one. The rearrangement joins TRBV11-2 to TRBJ2-7; D is ambiguous. Germline V gene sequence: CDR1 SGHAT, CDR2 FQNNGV. Trimming took 2 bases from V and 4 from J, leaving 12 bases between them. This CDR3 has 14 residues. CDR3 sequence: CASSLFQMKYEQYF. The CDR3 region has the DNA TGTGCCAGCAGCTTATTCCAGATGAAATACGAGCAGTACTTC.

The rearrangement joins TRBV10-3 to TRBJ1-5; 7 bases match TRBD1. The germline V gene encodes CDR1 ENHRY and CDR2 SYGVKD. Germline trimming cut 6 bases from V and 6 bases from J; bases unmatched to any gene: 8. The CDR3 contains 14 residues. The CDR3 reads CAISTSGGSQPQHF. The DNA of the CDR3 is TGTGCCATCAGCACCTCAGGGGGAAGTCAGCCCCAGCATTTT.

This clone has a single count. The V gene is TRBV6-5, the J gene TRBJ1-2; tentative D call: TRBD1 (5 bases). Trimming cost V 5 bases and J 4 bases, with 11 bases left between them. Germline lookup yields CDR1 MNHEY and CDR2 SVGAGI. CDR3 size: 13 residues. CDR3 bases: TGTGCCAGCAGTAATCAGGGCGGCTATGGCTACACCTTC. This gives the protein CASSNQGGYGYTF.

The chain employs TRBV6-5 and TRBJ1-5; D is ambiguous. V was cut by 6 bases and J by 3 bases, with 15 bases left in between. CDR1 and CDR2 (germline): MNHEY, SVGAGI. The CDR3 totals 15 residues. The CDR3 nucleotides are TGTGCCAGCAGGGTCTCGGGTACAGTCAATCAGCCCCAGCATTTT. It translates to CASRVSGTVNQPQHF.

The genes are TRBV12-3 or TRBV12-4 and TRBJ2-4; D gene ambiguous. The CDR3 extends over 12 amino acids. V gave up 8 bases and J gave up 0 bases, with 5 bases separating them. CDR3 DNA sequence: TGTGCCAGCGGGGTAGCCAAAAACATTCAGTACTTC. Translating gives CASGVAKNIQYF.

This clone showed up just a few times. This chain links TRBV5-1 with TRBJ2-1; 8 positions match TRBD2. There are 14 residues in the CDR3. CDR1 is SGHRS, CDR2 YFSETQ, per germline. J was trimmed by 7 bases and V by 3 bases; bases with no gene match: 6. The CDR3 protein is CASSYGTRSNEQFF. DNA for the CDR3: TGCGCCAGCAGCTACGGGACTAGGTCGAATGAGCAGTTCTTC.

This clone was found a few times. V usage is TRBV6-1 and J usage is TRBJ1-2, with D possibly TRBD1 on 5 matching bases. Per the germline V gene, CDR1 is MNHNS and CDR2 is SASEGT. The length of the CDR3 is 15 residues. Trimming stripped 1 base from V and 3 bases from J, with 12 bases between. The CDR3 sequence is CASSEDARDYYGYTF. The DNA of the CDR3 is TGTGCCAGCAGTGAAGATGCGCGGGACTACTATGGCTACACCTTC.

This sequence joins TRBV7-9 and TRBJ1-4, with D perhaps TRBD1 (6 bases). Germline V gene sequence: CDR1 SEHNR, CDR2 FQNEAQ (reference sequence). V shed 0 bases and J shed 4 bases, with 9 bases lying between them. There are 15 residues in the CDR3. The CDR3 DNA sequence: TGTGCCAGCAGCTTAGCAGGGGGAGGTAATGAAAAACTGTTTTTT. Its protein product is CASSLAGGGNEKLFF.

In DNA form, the CDR3 reads TGTGCCAGCTCACTGGACAACCGTGGGGGAAACACCATATATTTT. It is translated as CASSLDNRGGNTIYF. V usage is TRBV18 and J usage is TRBJ1-3; D is possibly TRBD1 (5 bases). CDR1 and CDR2 (germline): KGHSH, LQKENI. This CDR3 region has 15 residues. V gave up 4 bases and J gave up 4 bases, with 14 bases separating them.

This rearrangement joins TRBV11-1 to TRBJ2-5; D is ambiguous. V gave up 5 bases and J gave up 4 bases, with 11 bases separating them. Germline V gene data show CDR1 as SGHAT and CDR2 as FQDESV (reference sequence). The CDR3 contains 13 residues. CDR3 in amino acids: CASSKRPRETQYF. Here the CDR3 DNA reads TGTGCCAGCAGCAAACGACCAAGAGAGACCCAGTACTTC.

The chain recombines TRBV25-1 with TRBJ1-2; TRBD1 matches 7 bases. This CDR3 spans 16 amino acids. V lost 1 base to trimming and J lost 4 bases; unmatched junction nucleotides: 9. Germline V gene lookup returns CDR1 MGHDK and CDR2 SYGVNS. CDR3 amino acids: CASSEFLQGKGYGYTF. The CDR3 bases are TGTGCCAGCAGTGAATTCCTACAGGGGAAGGGCTATGGCTACACCTTC.

CDR3 in DNA: TGTGCCAGCAGCCAAGACCGCTTAGGGCCCCTGGGGACCCAGTACTTC. Amino acids: CASSQDRLGPLGTQYF. The rearrangement uses TRBV4-2 and TRBJ2-5; D unresolved. V lost 0 bases, J lost 7 bases, and 18 bases lay in between. Germline V gene data show CDR1 as LGHNA and CDR2 as YNFKEQ. CDR3 length: 16 amino acids.

This chain links TRBV6-2 or TRBV6-3 with TRBJ2-1, with 8 bases that match TRBD1. The CDR3 length is 14 residues. After removal of 1 base from V and 8 bases from J, the junction contained 4 bases not matched to a gene. Germline CDR1 is MNHEY and CDR2 is SVGEGT. Here the CDR3 DNA reads TGTGCCAGCAGTTACTGGACAGGGAGCGATGAGCAGTTCTTC. It translates to CASSYWTGSDEQFF.

The chain recombines TRBV4-2 with TRBJ2-7; D not resolved. This CDR3 is built from 15 residues. V lost 1 base and J 6 bases, leaving 16 bases between the germline ends. The germline CDR1 and CDR2 sequences are LGHNA and YNFKEQ. The CDR3 region has the DNA TGTGCCAGCAGCCAAGTTTTCGGGTGGTCGGTCGAGCAGTACTTC. Its translation: CASSQVFGWSVEQYF.

The CDR3 region is CASSSWAGPQETQYF. CDR3 DNA sequence: TGTGCCAGCAGCTCCTGGGCAGGACCCCAAGAGACCCAGTACTTC. The chain uses TRBV7-6 and TRBJ2-5; no reliable D call. CDR1 SGHVS and CDR2 FNYEAQ come from the germline V gene. Trimming stripped 4 bases from V and 1 base from J, with 13 bases between. The CDR3 extends over 15 amino acids.

The chain has TRBV9 and TRBJ1-2, with TRBD1 matching over 8 bases. V was clipped by 4 bases and J by 4 bases; unmatched bases: 9. In germline, CDR1 is SGDLS, CDR2 YYNGEE. The CDR3 contains 15 residues. DNA for the CDR3: TGTGCCAGCAGCCGAAACAGGGGGATGGGCTATGGCTACACCTTC. Translated, it gives CASSRNRGMGYGYTF.

This chain connects TRBV18 to TRBJ2-3, with TRBD1 identical over 8 bases. The CDR3 loop spans 15 amino acids. From germline, CDR1 is KGHSH and CDR2 LQKENI. The V segment lost 4 bases and the J segment 5 bases; nucleotides outside the gene matches: 8. The CDR3 loop reads CASSRPQGAGDTQYF. For the CDR3, the DNA is TGTGCCAGCTCACGACCGCAGGGGGCTGGAGATACGCAGTATTTT.